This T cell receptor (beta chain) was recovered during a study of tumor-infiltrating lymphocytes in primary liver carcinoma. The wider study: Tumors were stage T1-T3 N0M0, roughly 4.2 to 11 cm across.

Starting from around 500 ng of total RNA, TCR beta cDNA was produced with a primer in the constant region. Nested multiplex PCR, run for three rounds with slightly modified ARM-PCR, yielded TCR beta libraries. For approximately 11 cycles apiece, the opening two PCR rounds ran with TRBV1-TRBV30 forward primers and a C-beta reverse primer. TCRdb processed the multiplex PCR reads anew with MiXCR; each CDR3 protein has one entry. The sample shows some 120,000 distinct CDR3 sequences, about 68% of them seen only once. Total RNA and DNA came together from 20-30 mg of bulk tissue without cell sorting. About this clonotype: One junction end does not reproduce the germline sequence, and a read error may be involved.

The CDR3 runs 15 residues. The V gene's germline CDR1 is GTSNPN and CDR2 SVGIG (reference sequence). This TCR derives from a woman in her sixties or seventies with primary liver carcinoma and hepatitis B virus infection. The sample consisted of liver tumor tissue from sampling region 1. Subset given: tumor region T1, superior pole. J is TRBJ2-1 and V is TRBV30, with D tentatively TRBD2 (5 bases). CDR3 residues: CAWSVLNGIYSEQFF. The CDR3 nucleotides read TGTGCCTGGAGTGTTTTAAACGGGATCTACAGTGAGCAGTTCTTC. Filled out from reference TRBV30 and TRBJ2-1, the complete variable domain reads SQTIHQWPATLVQPVGSPLSLECTVEGTSNPNLYWYRQAAGRGLQLLFYSVGIGQISSEVPQNLSASRPQDRQFILSSKKLLLSDSGFYLCAWSVLNGIYSEQFFGPGTRLTVL.